This T cell receptor (beta chain) was identified during a study of T cells in Graves' hyperthyroidism and ophthalmopathy. Study-wide background: Once the initial diagnosis was made, peripheral blood was obtained before any treatment.

This clonotype was seen many times. The antigen is unknown. Study-wide findings and caveats: Researchers report that a 13 V-J model separated ophthalmopathy from stable hyperthyroidism.

From germline, CDR1 is SGHTA and CDR2 FQGTGA. This CDR3 has 13 residues. Trimming cost V 4 bases and J 1 base, with 7 bases left between them. Fresh peripheral blood, roughly 9.3 ml, was the source of the PBMCs. Researchers amplified the TCR beta CDR3 regions from RNA transcripts. The HTBI primer set was used in a first-round RT-PCR of the TCR CDR3. One entry per CDR3 protein, called by TCRdb with MiXCR from the multiplex PCR reads. The profile shows about 420,000 distinct CDR3 sequences, 12% to 15% of them singletons. V gene TRBV7-3 combines with J gene TRBJ1-1; D is undetermined. The sequence was obtained from a woman between 18 and 29 years old with Graves' hyperthyroidism. Sequenced input: blood. The CDR3 sequence is CASSSGRNTEAFF. The CDR3 region has the DNA TGTGCCAGCAGCTCAGGACGGAACACTGAAGCTTTCTTT.